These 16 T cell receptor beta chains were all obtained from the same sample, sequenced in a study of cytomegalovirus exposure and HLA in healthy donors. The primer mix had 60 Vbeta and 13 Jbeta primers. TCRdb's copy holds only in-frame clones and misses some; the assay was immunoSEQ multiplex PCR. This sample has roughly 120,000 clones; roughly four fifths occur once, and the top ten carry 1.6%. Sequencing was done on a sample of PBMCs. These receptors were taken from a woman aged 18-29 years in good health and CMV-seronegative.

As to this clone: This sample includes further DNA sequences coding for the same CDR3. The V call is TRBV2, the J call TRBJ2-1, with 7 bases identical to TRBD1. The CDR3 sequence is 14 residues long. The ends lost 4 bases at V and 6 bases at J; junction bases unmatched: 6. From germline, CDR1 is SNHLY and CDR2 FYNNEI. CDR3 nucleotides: TGTGCCAGCAGTGGACAGGGTGGGATCAATGAGCAGTTCTTC. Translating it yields CASSGQGGINEQFF. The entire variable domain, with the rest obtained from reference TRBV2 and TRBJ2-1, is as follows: EPEVTQTPSHQVTQMGQEVILRCVPISNHLYFYWYRQILGQKVEFLVSFYNNEISEKSEIFDDQFSVERPDGSNFTLKIRSTKLEDSAMYFCASSGQGGINEQFFGPGTRLTVL.

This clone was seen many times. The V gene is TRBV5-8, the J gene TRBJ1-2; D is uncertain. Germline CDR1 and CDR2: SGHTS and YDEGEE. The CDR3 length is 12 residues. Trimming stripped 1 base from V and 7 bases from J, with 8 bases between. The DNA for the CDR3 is TGTGCCAGCAGCTTGAGTCTGGCTGGCTACACCTTC. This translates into CASSLSLAGYTF.

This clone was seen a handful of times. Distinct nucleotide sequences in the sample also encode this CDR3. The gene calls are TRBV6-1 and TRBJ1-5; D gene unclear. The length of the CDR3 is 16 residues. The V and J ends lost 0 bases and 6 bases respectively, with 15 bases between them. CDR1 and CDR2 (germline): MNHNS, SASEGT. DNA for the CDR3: TGTGCCAGCAGTGAAGCATCAGGCGACGGTGGTCAGCCCCAGCATTTT. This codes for CASSEASGDGGQPQHF.

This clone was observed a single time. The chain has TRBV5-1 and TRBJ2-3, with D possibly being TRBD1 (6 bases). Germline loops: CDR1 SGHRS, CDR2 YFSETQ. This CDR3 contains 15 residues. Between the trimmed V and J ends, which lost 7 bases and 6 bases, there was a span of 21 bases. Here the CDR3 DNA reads TGCGCCAGCGGATCCGGCGCTAAGGGGGATGATACGCAGTATTTT. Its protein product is CASGSGAKGDDTQYF.

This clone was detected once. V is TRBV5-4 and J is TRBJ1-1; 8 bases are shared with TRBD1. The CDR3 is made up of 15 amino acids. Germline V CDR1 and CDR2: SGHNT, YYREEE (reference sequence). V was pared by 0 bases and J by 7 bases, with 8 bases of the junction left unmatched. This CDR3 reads CASSLDGTGINEAFF. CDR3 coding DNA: TGTGCCAGCAGCTTGGACGGGACAGGCATTAATGAAGCTTTCTTT.

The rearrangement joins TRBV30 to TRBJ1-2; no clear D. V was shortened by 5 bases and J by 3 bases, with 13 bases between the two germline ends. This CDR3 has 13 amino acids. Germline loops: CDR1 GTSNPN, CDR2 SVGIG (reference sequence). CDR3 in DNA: TGTGCCTGGGCCCCTAGACGCGACTATGGCTACACCTTC. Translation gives CAWAPRRDYGYTF.

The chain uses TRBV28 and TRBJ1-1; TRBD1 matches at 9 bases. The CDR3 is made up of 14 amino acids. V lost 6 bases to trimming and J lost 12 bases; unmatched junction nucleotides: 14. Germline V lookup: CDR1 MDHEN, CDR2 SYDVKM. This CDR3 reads CASRAGTGIIAPFF. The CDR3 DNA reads TGTGCCAGCAGGGCCGGGACAGGGATCATCGCGCCTTTCTTT.

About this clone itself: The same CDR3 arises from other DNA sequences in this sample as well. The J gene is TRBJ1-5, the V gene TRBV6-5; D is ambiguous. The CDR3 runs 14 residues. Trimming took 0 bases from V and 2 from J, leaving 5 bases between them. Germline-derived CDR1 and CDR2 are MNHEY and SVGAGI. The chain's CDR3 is CASSYSRGNQPQHF. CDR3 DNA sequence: TGTGCCAGCAGTTACTCGCGGGGCAATCAGCCCCAGCATTTT.

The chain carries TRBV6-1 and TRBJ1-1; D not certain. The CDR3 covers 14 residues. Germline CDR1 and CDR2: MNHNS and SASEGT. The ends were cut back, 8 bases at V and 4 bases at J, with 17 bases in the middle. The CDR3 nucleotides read TGTGCCAGCGCCCCCGGGTTGGCGGGCACTGAAGCTTTCTTT. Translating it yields CASAPGLAGTEAFF.

CDR3: CSAGYRGPNTEAFF. The DNA for the CDR3 is TGCAGCGCCGGCTACAGGGGCCCAAACACTGAAGCTTTCTTT. The chain is built from TRBV29-1 and TRBJ1-1; 7 bases line up with TRBD1. V was pared by 7 bases and J by 2 bases, with 10 bases of the junction left unmatched. The CDR3 contains 14 residues. Germline V CDR1 and CDR2: SQVTM, ANQGSEA.

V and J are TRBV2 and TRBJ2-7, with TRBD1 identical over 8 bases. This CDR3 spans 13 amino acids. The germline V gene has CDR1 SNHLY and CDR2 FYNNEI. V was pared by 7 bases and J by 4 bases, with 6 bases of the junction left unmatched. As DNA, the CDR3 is TGTGCCAGCACCCGACAGGGGTCTTACGAGCAGTACTTC. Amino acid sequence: CASTRQGSYEQYF.

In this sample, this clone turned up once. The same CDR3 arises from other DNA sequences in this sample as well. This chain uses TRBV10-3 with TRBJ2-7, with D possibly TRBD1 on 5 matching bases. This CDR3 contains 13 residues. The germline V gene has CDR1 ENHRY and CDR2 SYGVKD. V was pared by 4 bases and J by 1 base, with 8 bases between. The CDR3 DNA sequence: TGTGCCATCAGTGGTAGGGGATCCTACGAGCAGTACTTC. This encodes CAISGRGSYEQYF.

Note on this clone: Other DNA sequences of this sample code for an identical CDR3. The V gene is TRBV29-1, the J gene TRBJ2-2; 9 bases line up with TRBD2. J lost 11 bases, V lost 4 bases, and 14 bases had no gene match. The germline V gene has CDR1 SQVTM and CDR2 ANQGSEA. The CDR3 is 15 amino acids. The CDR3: CSVGLTSGLSGELFF. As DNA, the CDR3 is TGCAGCGTTGGTCTGACTAGCGGACTCTCGGGAGAGCTGTTTTTT.

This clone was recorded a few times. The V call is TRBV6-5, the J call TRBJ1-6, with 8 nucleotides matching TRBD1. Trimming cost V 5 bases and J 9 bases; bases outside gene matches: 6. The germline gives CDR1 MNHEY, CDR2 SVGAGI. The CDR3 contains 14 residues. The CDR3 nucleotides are TGTGCCAGCAGTAATCGACAGGGGATTTCACCCCTCCACTTT. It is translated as CASSNRQGISPLHF.

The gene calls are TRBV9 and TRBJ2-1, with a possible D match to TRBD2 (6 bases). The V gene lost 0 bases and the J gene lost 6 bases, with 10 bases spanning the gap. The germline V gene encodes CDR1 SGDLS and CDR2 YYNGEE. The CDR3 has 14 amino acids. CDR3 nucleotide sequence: TGTGCCAGCAGCGTAGATGGGGGGACCAATGAGCAGTTCTTC. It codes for CASSVDGGTNEQFF.

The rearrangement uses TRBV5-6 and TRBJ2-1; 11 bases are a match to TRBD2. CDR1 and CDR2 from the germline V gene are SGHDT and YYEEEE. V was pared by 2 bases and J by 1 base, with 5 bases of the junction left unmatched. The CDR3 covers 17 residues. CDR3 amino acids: CASSFGLAGISYNEQFF. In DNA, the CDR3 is TGTGCCAGCAGCTTTGGACTAGCGGGCATTTCCTACAATGAGCAGTTCTTC.